The source of this TCR beta chain is a study of blood T cells in healthy people across ages (dated by TCRdb to about 2015). Background for the entire study: Template switching captured roughly one uniquely barcoded TCR beta cDNA molecule per two T cells in model experiments. The donors were split into four age groups: young (average 16 years), middle-aged (roughly 39), aged (approximately 60) and long-lived (roughly 88). The study measured age-related changes in TCR beta repertoire diversity using deep sequencing normalized with unique cDNA molecular identifiers. To avoid experimental bias, donors of different ages were distributed randomly across sequencing lanes. For two donors (one aged 18 to 29 and one aged 80 or older), the study analyzed two additional independent replicas of 1 million unique cDNA reads from the same blood draw.

The library was produced with 5' RACE. The sequencing machine was an Illumina HiSeq 2500. A second PCR of about 6 to 12 cycles was run with a J-beta primer mix and a sample-barcoded 5' primer. Each TCR beta cDNA molecule received a unique molecular identifier from a template-switch 5' adaptor carrying 12 random nucleotides. At least 2.5 million CDR3-containing paired-end reads were obtained from each sample. The Mint cDNA synthesis kit, primed by a TRBC-specific oligonucleotide, was used to synthesize first-strand cDNA from all RNA. All cDNA was treated with uracil-DNA glycosylase and then went through a first 18-cycle PCR with the universal primers M1SS and BC2_uni_R. Processing in the source paper ran as follows. Each sample was normalized by randomly selecting 1 million high-quality reads, each carrying a distinct molecular identifier. Reads sharing molecular identifiers were discarded rather than binned into consensus sequences. MiTCR, with a Q25 quality threshold and the strictest error-elimination algorithm, was used for CDR3 identification, clonotype clustering and error correction. A nonparametric unseen species model using Euler transformation provided a lower-bound estimate of total TCR beta diversity. TCRdb handled the public reads itself, with Q25 trimming in fastp and clone calling in MiXCR, and kept productive beta chains. All rows with the same CDR3 protein become a single entry with the most common DNA and genes. TCRdb's processing, not the authors', yielded these V and J calls. Here the sample has more than 650,000 distinct CDR3 sequences; about 53% occur a single time. Under 50% of the sample belongs to the ten largest clones.

The paper as a whole reports these results and caveats: Observed TCR beta diversity per million T cells fell roughly linearly with age, and a significant reduction was already apparent by age around 40. Estimates of total diversity based on one million sequenced T cells were considered lower bounds and underestimates. Since profiling was done on bulk unsorted PBMCs, naive and antigen-experienced compartments could not be conclusively compared. Compared with the aged group, the long-lived group had more naive CD4+ T cells, fewer expanded clones and increased TCR diversity, a pattern suggesting age selection. There was a strong correlation between observed TCR beta diversity and the percentage of naive T cells measured by flow cytometry. Because donor CMV infection status was unknown, age-related changes in expanded clonotypes were potentially confounded.

In the case of this clonotype: No cognate antigen has been identified for it. Base qualities are missing; no much larger clone stands one base away.

The germline V gene yields SGDLS for CDR1 and YYNGEE for CDR2. Inclusive of the bounding cysteine and phenylalanine, the CDR3 is 16 residues long. Of the read, only the CDR3 DNA is kept; its 48 bases are in frame from base 1. Trimming removed 4 bases from V and 0 bases from J; the gene matches leave 5 bases unexplained. The roughly 39 donors, aged about 6 to 95 years, were systemically healthy Caucasian individuals from Russia. Each donor gave around 9.5 milliliters of peripheral blood, collected into EDTA-treated Vacutainer tubes. PBMCs were isolated by Ficoll-Paque density-gradient centrifugation, with at least 6.5 million obtained per sample. Total RNA was extracted from PBMCs with Trizol reagent, with at least 6 micrograms obtained per sample. Naive CD45RAhigh/CD27high T cell percentages were measured by flow cytometry on a PBMC aliquot from every donor.

This sequence uses TRBV9 and TRBJ1-4; 8 of the junction bases match TRBD1. The origin of this receptor is a man aged 80 or over in good health. The sequenced sample consisted of blood. DNA sequence: TGTGCCAGCAGCTCTGGACAGGGAGCAACTAATGAAAAACTGTTTTTT. It translates to CASSSGQGATNEKLFF.